This section outlines one TCR beta chain sequence together with its context. The data belong to a study of cytomegalovirus exposure and HLA in healthy donors. This PCR relied on a set of 60 Vbeta primers and 13 Jbeta primers. Sequencing used immunoSEQ multiplex PCR; TCRdb keeps in-frame clones, though not all of them. Of under 100,000 clones listed, around 77% are singletons. The CDR3 covers 14 residues. The V gene end was trimmed by 6 bases and the J gene end by 9 bases; junction bases not matched to a gene: 6. Looked up from germline, CDR1 is SGHTA and CDR2 is FQGTGA. The V and J genes are TRBV7-3 and TRBJ1-6; TRBD1 aligns across 9 bases. The TCR comes from a man aged 45-65 years in good health and CMV-seronegative. The sequencing sample was made of PBMCs. CDR3 protein: CASSRDRVGSPLHF. CDR3 sequence (DNA): TGTGCCAGCAGTCGGGACAGGGTTGGTTCACCCCTCCACTTT.